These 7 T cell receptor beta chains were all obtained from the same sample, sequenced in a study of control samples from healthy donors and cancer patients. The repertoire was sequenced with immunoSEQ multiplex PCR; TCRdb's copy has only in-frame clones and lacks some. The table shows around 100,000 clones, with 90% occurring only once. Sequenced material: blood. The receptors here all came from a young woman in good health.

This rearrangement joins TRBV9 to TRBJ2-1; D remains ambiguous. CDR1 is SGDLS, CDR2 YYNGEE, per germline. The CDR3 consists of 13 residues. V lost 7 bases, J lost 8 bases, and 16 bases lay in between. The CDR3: CASGRQAEDEQFF. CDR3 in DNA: TGTGCCAGCGGAAGGCAGGCGGAAGATGAGCAGTTCTTC.

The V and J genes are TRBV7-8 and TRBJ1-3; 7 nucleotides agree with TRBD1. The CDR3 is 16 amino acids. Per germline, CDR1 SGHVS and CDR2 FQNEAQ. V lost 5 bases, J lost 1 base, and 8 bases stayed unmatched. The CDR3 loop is CASSMDRTLSGNTIYF. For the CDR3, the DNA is TGTGCCAGCAGCATGGACAGGACGTTATCTGGAAACACCATATATTTT.

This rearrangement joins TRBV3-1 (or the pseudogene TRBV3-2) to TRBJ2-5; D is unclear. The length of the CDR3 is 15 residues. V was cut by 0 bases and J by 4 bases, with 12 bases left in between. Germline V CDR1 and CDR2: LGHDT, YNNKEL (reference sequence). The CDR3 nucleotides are TGTGCCAGCAGCCAAGATCTCGCTGCCTCAGAGACCCAGTACTTC. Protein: CASSQDLAASETQYF.

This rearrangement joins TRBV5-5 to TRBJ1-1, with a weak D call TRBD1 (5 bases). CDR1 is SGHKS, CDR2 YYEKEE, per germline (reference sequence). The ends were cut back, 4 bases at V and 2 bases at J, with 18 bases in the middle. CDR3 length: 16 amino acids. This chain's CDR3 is CASSTAGGVLNTEAFF. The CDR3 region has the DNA TGTGCCAGCAGCACAGCCGGGGGAGTATTAAACACTGAAGCTTTCTTT.

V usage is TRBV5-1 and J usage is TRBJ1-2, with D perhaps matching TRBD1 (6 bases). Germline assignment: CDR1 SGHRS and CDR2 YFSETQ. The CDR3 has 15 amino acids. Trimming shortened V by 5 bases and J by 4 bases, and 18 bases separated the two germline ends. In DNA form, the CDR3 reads TGCGCCAGCAGAGGGCAGGGGATAGGGCTCTATGGCTACACCTTC. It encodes CASRGQGIGLYGYTF.

CDR3 in amino acids: CASSTIRQASYGYTF. CDR3 DNA sequence: TGTGCCAGTAGTACCATTCGACAGGCCAGCTATGGCTACACCTTC. This rearrangement joins TRBV19 to TRBJ1-2; perhaps TRBD1 as D (6 bases). Trimming shortened V by 4 bases and J by 4 bases, and 16 bases separated the two germline ends. Germline V gene data show CDR1 as LNHDA and CDR2 as SQIVND (reference sequence). The CDR3 extends over 15 amino acids.

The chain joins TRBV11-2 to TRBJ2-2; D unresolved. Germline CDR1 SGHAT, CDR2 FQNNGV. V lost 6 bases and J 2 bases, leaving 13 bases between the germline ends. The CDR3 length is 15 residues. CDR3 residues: CASSRGRANTGELFF. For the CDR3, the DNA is TGTGCCAGCAGTAGAGGACGAGCAAACACCGGGGAGCTGTTTTTT. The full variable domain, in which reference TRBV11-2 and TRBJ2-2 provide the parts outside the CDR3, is EAGVAQSPRYKIIEKRQSVAFWCNPISGHATLYWYQQILGQGPKLLIQFQNNGVVDDSQLPKDRFSAERLKGVDSTLKIQPAKLEDSAVYLCASSRGRANTGELFFGEGSRLTVL.